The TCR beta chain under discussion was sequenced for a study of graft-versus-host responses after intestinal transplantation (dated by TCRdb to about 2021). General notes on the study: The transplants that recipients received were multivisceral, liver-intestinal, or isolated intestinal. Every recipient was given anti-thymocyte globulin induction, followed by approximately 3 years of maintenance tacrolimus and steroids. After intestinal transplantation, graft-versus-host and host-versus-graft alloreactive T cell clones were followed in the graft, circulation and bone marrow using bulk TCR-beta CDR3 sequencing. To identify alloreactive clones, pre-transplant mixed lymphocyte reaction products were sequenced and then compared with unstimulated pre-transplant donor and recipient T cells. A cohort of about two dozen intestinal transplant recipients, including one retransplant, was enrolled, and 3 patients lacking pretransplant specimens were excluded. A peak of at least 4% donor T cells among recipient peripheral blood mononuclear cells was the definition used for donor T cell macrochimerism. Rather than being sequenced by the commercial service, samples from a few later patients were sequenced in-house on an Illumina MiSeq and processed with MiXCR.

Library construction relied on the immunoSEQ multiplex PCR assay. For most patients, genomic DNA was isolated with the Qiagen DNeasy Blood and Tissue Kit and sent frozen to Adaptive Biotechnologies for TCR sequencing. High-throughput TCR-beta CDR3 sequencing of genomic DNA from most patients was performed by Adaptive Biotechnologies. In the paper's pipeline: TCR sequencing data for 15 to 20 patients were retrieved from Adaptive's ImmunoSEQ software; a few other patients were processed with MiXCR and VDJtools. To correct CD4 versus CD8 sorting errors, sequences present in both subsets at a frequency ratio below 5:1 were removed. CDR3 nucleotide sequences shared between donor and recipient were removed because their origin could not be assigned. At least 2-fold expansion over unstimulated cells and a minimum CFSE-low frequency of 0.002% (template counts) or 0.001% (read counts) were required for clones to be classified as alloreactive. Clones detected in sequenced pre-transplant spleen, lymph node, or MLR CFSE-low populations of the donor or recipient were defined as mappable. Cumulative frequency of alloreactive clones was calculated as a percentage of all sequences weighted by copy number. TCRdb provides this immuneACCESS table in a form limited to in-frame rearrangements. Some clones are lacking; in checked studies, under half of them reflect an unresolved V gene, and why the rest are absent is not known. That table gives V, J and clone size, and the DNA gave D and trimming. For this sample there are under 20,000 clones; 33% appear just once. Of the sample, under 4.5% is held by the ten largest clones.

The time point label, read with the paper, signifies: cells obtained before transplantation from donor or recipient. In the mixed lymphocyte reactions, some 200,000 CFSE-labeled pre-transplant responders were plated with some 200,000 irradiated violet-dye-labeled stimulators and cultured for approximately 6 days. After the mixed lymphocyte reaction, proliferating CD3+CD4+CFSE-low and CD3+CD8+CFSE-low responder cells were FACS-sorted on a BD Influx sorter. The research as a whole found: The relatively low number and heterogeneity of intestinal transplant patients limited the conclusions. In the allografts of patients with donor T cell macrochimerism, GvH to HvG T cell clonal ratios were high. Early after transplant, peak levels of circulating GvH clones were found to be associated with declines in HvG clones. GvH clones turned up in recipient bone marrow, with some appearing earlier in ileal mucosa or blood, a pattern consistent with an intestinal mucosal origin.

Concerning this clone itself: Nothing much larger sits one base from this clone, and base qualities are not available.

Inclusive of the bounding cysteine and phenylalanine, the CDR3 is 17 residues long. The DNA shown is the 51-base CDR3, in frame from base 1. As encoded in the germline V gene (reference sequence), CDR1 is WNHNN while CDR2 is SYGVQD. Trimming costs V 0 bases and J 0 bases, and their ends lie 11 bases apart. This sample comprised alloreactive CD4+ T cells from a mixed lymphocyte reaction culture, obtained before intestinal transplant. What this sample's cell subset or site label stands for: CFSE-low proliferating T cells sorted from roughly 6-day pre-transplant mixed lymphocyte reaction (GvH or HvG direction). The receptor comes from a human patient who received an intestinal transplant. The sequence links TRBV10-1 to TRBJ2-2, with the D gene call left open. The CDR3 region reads CASSESRPLSNTGELFF. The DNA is TGCGCCAGCAGTGAGTCCAGGCCCTTATCGAACACCGGGGAGCTGTTTTTT.